This entry features one T cell receptor beta chain sequence. Its cognate antigen is unknown. The sample comes from a study of cytomegalovirus exposure and HLA in healthy donors. The protocol was immunoSEQ multiplex PCR, while the TCRdb copy is restricted to in-frame clones and leaves out a portion. The repertoire consists of some 170,000 clones, with about 89% occurring once and the leading ten covering around 7.2%. Regarding the study as a whole: Later, an analysis found that TCR clusters from the first cohort tended to co-occur in the 95 to 150 validation repertoires.

The CDR3 totals 16 residues. The germline V gene encodes CDR1 SGHRS and CDR2 YFSETQ. Trimming left V 0 bases short and J 0 bases short, with 11 bases between. The sample was PBMCs. This clonotype originated in a young man in good health and CMV-seropositive. The chain has TRBV5-1 and TRBJ2-3; D is undetermined. As DNA, the CDR3 is TGCGCCAGCAGCTTGGTTAACCGTGCTAGCACAGATACGCAGTATTTT. This gives the protein CASSLVNRASTDTQYF.